The 4 T cell receptor beta chains below were found in one sample sequenced in a study of PD-L1 blockade in urothelial cancer. Sequencing used immunoSEQ multiplex PCR; TCRdb keeps in-frame clones, though not all of them. Among approximately 72,000 clones listed, approximately 83% were seen once. Time point in this sample: pretreatment peripheral blood. Material: PBMCs, obtained around atezolizumab (anti-PD-L1) treatment. These receptors came from a man in his fifties or sixties with urothelial cancer.

In its sample, this clone was seen a few times. CDR3 protein: CASTLTTGIEAFF. The CDR3 nucleotides are TGTGCCAGCACCCTTACCACGGGGATTGAAGCTTTCTTT. J is TRBJ1-1 and V is TRBV6-6; D uncertain. In germline, CDR1 is MNHNY, CDR2 SVGAGI (reference sequence). V lost 7 bases, J lost 7 bases, and 16 bases lay in between. The CDR3 is made up of 13 amino acids.

The chain couples TRBV7-3 to TRBJ2-5, with D unresolved. The CDR3 covers 13 residues. V was pared by 5 bases and J by 7 bases, with 14 bases between. CDR1 and CDR2 from the germline V gene are SGHTA and FQGTGA. The CDR3 region has the DNA TGTGCCAGCAGCCAAGACTCCGTTTCGACCCAGTACTTC. This translates into CASSQDSVSTQYF.

In DNA, the CDR3 is TGCGCCAGCAGCCAAGTGGGGCTAGCGTCTAACACCGGGGAGCTGTTTTTT. Translation gives CASSQVGLASNTGELFF. The chain couples TRBV4-1 to TRBJ2-2; maybe TRBD2 (6 bases). V lost 1 base to trimming and J lost 2 bases, with 14 bases between them. The CDR3 covers 17 residues. Germline assignment: CDR1 MGHRA and CDR2 YSYEKL.

The chain couples TRBV7-3 to TRBJ2-3; D is perhaps TRBD1 (6 bases). Germline loops: CDR1 SGHTA, CDR2 FQGTGA. V lost 6 bases and J 2 bases, leaving 12 bases between the germline ends. The CDR3 is 14 residues long. CDR3 amino acids: CASSVGASTDTQYF. CDR3 bases: TGTGCCAGCAGTGTGGGGGCCTCCACAGATACGCAGTATTTT. The full variable domain, completed using reference TRBV7-3 and TRBJ2-3, is GAGVSQTPSNKVTEKGKYVELRCDPISGHTALYWYRQSLGQGPEFLIYFQGTGAADDSGLPNDRFFAVRPEGSVSTLKIQRTERGDSAVYLCASSVGASTDTQYFGPGTRLTVL.